This T cell receptor (beta chain) stems from a study of cytomegalovirus exposure and HLA in healthy donors. About the study: In an early release, HLA-typed donors contributed about 79 million unique TCR sequences.

Germline V CDR1 and CDR2: MNHEY, SMNVEV (reference sequence). This CDR3 is 15 amino acids long. J was trimmed by 4 bases and V by 2 bases; bases with no gene match: 5. Turning to this clone: Its antigen is currently unknown.

Study-level findings and limits: TCR beta V- and J-gene trimming, according to a later analysis, was linked to a missense DCLRE1C variant.

60 Vbeta and 13 Jbeta primers were used in PCR. This table comes from immunoSEQ multiplex PCR, and its TCRdb copy is limited to in-frame clones, with some not included. This table holds 160,000 or so clones. The TCR comes from a man aged 25-45 years in good health and CMV-seronegative. Sequencing was performed on PBMCs. The chain couples TRBV27 to TRBJ1-5, with 7 bases matching TRBD1. CDR3 sequence (DNA): TGTGCCAGCAGTTTAGGGCAGGGGGTAAATCAGCCCCAGCATTTT. Amino acid sequence: CASSLGQGVNQPQHF.